This TCR beta chain was profiled in a study of post-analysis software for immune sequencing data. Study results and limitations: TRBV5-6, TRBV5-1 and TRBV20-1 were among roughly 5 TRBV segments more frequent in patients than controls.

With V trimmed by 4 bases and J by 1 base, 5 bases remained unmatched. The germline V gene has CDR1 SGHRS and CDR2 YFSETQ. CDR3 size: 17 residues. Unique molecular identifiers had been added to the TCR beta cDNA libraries. A single record per CDR3 protein comes from TCRdb applying MiXCR to the PCR reads. The sample lists some 690,000 distinct CDR3 sequences; around 60% were seen once. Turning to this clonotype: Its antigen is undetermined.

The TCR originated in a girl aged 2 to 10 with multiple sclerosis. This chain links TRBV5-1 with TRBJ2-3, with 14 positions matching TRBD2. Sequencing was performed on blood. The CDR3 bases are TGCGCCAGCAGCCATGGGACTAGCGGGGGCCGCACAGATACGCAGTATTTT. It codes for CASSHGTSGGRTDTQYF. The entire variable domain, with the rest obtained from reference TRBV5-1 and TRBJ2-3, is as follows: KAGVTQTPRYLIKTRGQQVTLSCSPISGHRSVSWYQQTPGQGLQFLFEYFSETQRNKGNFPGRFSGRQFSNSRSEMNVSTLELGDSALYLCASSHGTSGGRTDTQYFGPGTRLTVL.